The clone carrying this T cell receptor (beta chain) was detected ten times or more. Its antigen remains unidentified. The sample comes from a study of T cells in Graves' hyperthyroidism and ophthalmopathy. The study, taken as a whole, reports: Ophthalmopathy was told apart from stable hyperthyroidism by a 13 V-J model. The model made its ophthalmopathy prediction, and onset followed a median roughly 6.5 months later.

Among the patients, aged 18 to 65, hyperthyroidism was newly diagnosed and had lasted under 2 months. V lost 5 bases, J lost 1 base, and 10 bases stayed unmatched. Germline V lookup: CDR1 PRHDT, CDR2 FYEKMQ (reference sequence). The CDR3 has 17 amino acids. TCR beta CDR3 regions were amplified from RNA. A set of HTBI primers served as the primers for a first-round RT-PCR of the TCR CDR3. Via MiXCR, TCRdb re-called the multiplex PCR reads, giving one row per CDR3 protein. The sample holds approximately 270,000 distinct CDR3 sequences, about 14% seen once. The sequenced sample consisted of blood. The sequence derives from a woman aged 40 to 55 with Graves' hyperthyroidism that later progressed to Graves' ophthalmopathy. The chain links TRBV13 to TRBJ2-2; 7 bases map to TRBD2. The CDR3 sequence is CASSNHRASGNTGELFF. The DNA of the CDR3 is TGTGCCAGCAGCAACCACCGGGCTAGCGGGAACACCGGGGAGCTGTTTTTT.